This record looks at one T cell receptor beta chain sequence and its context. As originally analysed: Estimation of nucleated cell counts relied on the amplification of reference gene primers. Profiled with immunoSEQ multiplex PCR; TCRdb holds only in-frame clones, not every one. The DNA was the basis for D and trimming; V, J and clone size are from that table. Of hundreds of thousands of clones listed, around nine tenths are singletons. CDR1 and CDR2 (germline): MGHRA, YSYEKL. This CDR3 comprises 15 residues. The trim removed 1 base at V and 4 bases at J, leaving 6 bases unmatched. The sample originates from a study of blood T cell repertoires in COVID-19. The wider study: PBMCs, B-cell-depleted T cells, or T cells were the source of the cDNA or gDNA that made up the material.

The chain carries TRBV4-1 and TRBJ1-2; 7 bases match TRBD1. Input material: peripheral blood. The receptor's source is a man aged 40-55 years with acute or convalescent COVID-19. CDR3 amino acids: CASSQGLAGGYGYTF. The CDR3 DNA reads TGCGCCAGCAGCCAAGGTCTGGCAGGGGGCTATGGCTACACCTTC.